The clone carrying this T cell receptor (beta chain) has more than one count but fewer than ten. Its antigen is not known. The assay was immunoSEQ multiplex PCR, and TCRdb's table has in-frame clones only and misses some. The table includes 95,000 to 100,000 clones, roughly 85% detected once. Germline CDR1 MNHEY, CDR2 SMNVEV (reference sequence). The V end was cut by 7 bases, the J end by 9 bases, with 13 bases between. This CDR3 contains 12 residues. The data originate from a study of identifying expanded T cells in peripheral blood. The study, taken as a whole, reports: Clone count variance between approximately 2-week samples rose with total template count. Roughly 1.2 clones differed between technical replicates, versus roughly 16 and 20 over time.

Sequenced input: blood. The rearrangement links TRBV27 to TRBJ2-1; possibly TRBD1 or TRBD2 for D (5 bases each). The sequence derives from a person aged 18 to 69 in good health. The DNA of the CDR3 is TGTGCCAGCAATATTGGGGGTGGTGAGCAGTTCTTC. It translates to CASNIGGGEQFF.